Listed below are T cell receptor beta chains from one sample, sequenced in a study of Graves' ophthalmopathy and Graves' hyperthyroidism. TCRdb fed the multiplex PCR reads into MiXCR, producing one record per CDR3 protein. This repertoire shows around 400,000 distinct CDR3 sequences, about 18% found once; its top ten account for around 1.4%. Specimen: peripheral blood. The receptors originated from a woman aged 18-30 years with Graves' ophthalmopathy. CDR3s include the opening cysteine and the closing phenylalanine or tryptophan. Fields, in order: CDR3 DNA, CDR3 protein, D gene, J gene, V gene, clone size. A D gene is named only where the DNA matches it firmly. Clone size is stated in some rows and not others, as once, few, many or a class when expanded.

cdr3_nt: TGTGCCAGCAGTGCTTTTCCCGGGACGGAGTCCTATGGCTACACCTTC; cdr3_aa: CASSAFPGTESYGYTF; d_call: .; j_call: TRBJ1-2; v_call: TRBV2; clone_size: .
cdr3_nt: TGCAGTGCCCTCAGGGGGGGGAGCAATCAGCCCCAGCATTTT; cdr3_aa: CSALRGGSNQPQHF; d_call: TRBD1; j_call: TRBJ1-5; v_call: TRBV20-1; clone_size: many
cdr3_nt: TGTGCCAGCAGTTACTCGATAGGCCGGGACTTGAACTACAATGAGCAGTTCTTC; cdr3_aa: CASSYSIGRDLNYNEQFF; d_call: .; j_call: TRBJ2-1; v_call: TRBV6-2/TRBV6-3; clone_size: many
cdr3_nt: TGTGCCAGCAGTTCCTCAGCTGAGACCCAGTACTTC; cdr3_aa: CASSSSAETQYF; d_call: .; j_call: TRBJ2-5; v_call: TRBV6-2/TRBV6-3; clone_size: many
cdr3_nt: TGTGCCAGCAGTCCGCTGACAGGGGAGGACACTGAAGCTTTCTTT; cdr3_aa: CASSPLTGEDTEAFF; d_call: TRBD1; j_call: TRBJ1-1; v_call: TRBV6-2/TRBV6-3; clone_size: .
cdr3_nt: TGTGCCAGCTCACAGACGTGGGACCGCTCCTACGAGCAGTACTTC; cdr3_aa: CASSQTWDRSYEQYF; d_call: .; j_call: TRBJ2-7; v_call: TRBV18; clone_size: many
cdr3_nt: TGTGCCAGCAGCTTCGTAGCGGGAGATTACGAGCAGTACTTC; cdr3_aa: CASSFVAGDYEQYF; d_call: TRBD2; j_call: TRBJ2-7; v_call: TRBV11-2; clone_size: once
cdr3_nt: TGCAGCGTCGAGAACAGGGAGGGGCGGGAGACCCAGTACTTC; cdr3_aa: CSVENREGRETQYF; d_call: .; j_call: TRBJ2-5; v_call: TRBV29-1; clone_size: many
cdr3_nt: TGTGCCAGCAGTGTTGATTACACCGGGGAGCTGTTTTTT; cdr3_aa: CASSVDYTGELFF; d_call: .; j_call: TRBJ2-2; v_call: TRBV2; clone_size: many
cdr3_nt: TGTGCCAGCAGCTTCGCCGGGACAGACTATGGCTACACCTTC; cdr3_aa: CASSFAGTDYGYTF; d_call: TRBD1; j_call: TRBJ1-2; v_call: TRBV6-1; clone_size: many
cdr3_nt: TGTGCCACCAGCAGAGAAGGGGGCTCAACTAGCGGGGGCTACGAGCAGTACTTC; cdr3_aa: CATSREGGSTSGGYEQYF; d_call: TRBD2; j_call: TRBJ2-7; v_call: TRBV15; clone_size: .
cdr3_nt: TGCAGTGCTAGAGACCCTACGCGACCCGGGTCTGAAGCTTTCTTT; cdr3_aa: CSARDPTRPGSEAFF; d_call: .; j_call: TRBJ1-1; v_call: TRBV20-1; clone_size: many
cdr3_nt: TGTGCCAGCAGTTTATCTGGGGTTGACACTGAAGCTTTCTTT; cdr3_aa: CASSLSGVDTEAFF; d_call: .; j_call: TRBJ1-1; v_call: TRBV12-3/TRBV12-4; clone_size: .
cdr3_nt: TGTGCCAGCAGTTACCTCAAAGGTTACTCCTACGAGCAGTACTTC; cdr3_aa: CASSYLKGYSYEQYF; d_call: .; j_call: TRBJ2-7; v_call: TRBV6-2/TRBV6-3; clone_size: many
cdr3_nt: TGTGCCAGCAGTTTAGAGACAAATAATCAGCCCCAGCATTTT; cdr3_aa: CASSLETNNQPQHF; d_call: .; j_call: TRBJ1-5; v_call: TRBV28; clone_size: many
cdr3_nt: TGTGCCAGCAGTTTCGCTTCATATAATTCACCCCTCCACTTT; cdr3_aa: CASSFASYNSPLHF; d_call: .; j_call: TRBJ1-6; v_call: TRBV27; clone_size: many
cdr3_nt: TGTGCCAGCAGCTTAGGGTCGGGAGGGGGTACCTACGAGCAGTACTTC; cdr3_aa: CASSLGSGGGTYEQYF; d_call: TRBD2; j_call: TRBJ2-7; v_call: TRBV7-2; clone_size: many
cdr3_nt: TGTGCCAGCGCTCTACAAGGACAGGGGAATCAGCCCCAGCATTTT; cdr3_aa: CASALQGQGNQPQHF; d_call: TRBD1; j_call: TRBJ1-5; v_call: TRBV12-3/TRBV12-4; clone_size: many
cdr3_nt: TGTGCCAGTGGAAAGAATTCACCCCTCCACTTT; cdr3_aa: CASGKNSPLHF; d_call: .; j_call: TRBJ1-6; v_call: TRBV19; clone_size: many
cdr3_nt: TGTGCCAGCAGCTTTTACGGGGACCGCTACGAGCAGTACTTC; cdr3_aa: CASSFYGDRYEQYF; d_call: .; j_call: TRBJ2-7; v_call: TRBV2; clone_size: many
cdr3_nt: TGCAGTGCTACCGGGACCGCTCAAGAGACCCAGTACTTC; cdr3_aa: CSATGTAQETQYF; d_call: .; j_call: TRBJ2-5; v_call: TRBV20-1; clone_size: .
cdr3_nt: TGTGCCAGCAGCTCCCTCAAGGACGGCACTGAAGCTTTCTTT; cdr3_aa: CASSSLKDGTEAFF; d_call: .; j_call: TRBJ1-1; v_call: TRBV13; clone_size: many
cdr3_nt: TGTGCCTGGAGTGCGGGACTAGCGACCACCGGGGAGCTGTTTTTT; cdr3_aa: CAWSAGLATTGELFF; d_call: TRBD2; j_call: TRBJ2-2; v_call: TRBV30; clone_size: many
cdr3_nt: TGTGCCAGCACCCCTGGAGGGATGGAGGTCGAGCAGTACTTC; cdr3_aa: CASTPGGMEVEQYF; d_call: .; j_call: TRBJ2-7; v_call: TRBV28; clone_size: many
cdr3_nt: TGCAGTGCTAACAGGGGCTCTGGGGCCAACGTCCTGACTTTC; cdr3_aa: CSANRGSGANVLTF; d_call: TRBD1; j_call: TRBJ2-6; v_call: TRBV20-1; clone_size: many
cdr3_nt: TGTGCCAGCAGCTTAGCGGCGGGGGATACCGGGGAGCTGTTTTTT; cdr3_aa: CASSLAAGDTGELFF; d_call: TRBD2; j_call: TRBJ2-2; v_call: TRBV7-8; clone_size: many
cdr3_nt: TGTGCCATTTCGACAGTATACGAGCAGTACTTC; cdr3_aa: CAISTVYEQYF; d_call: .; j_call: TRBJ2-7; v_call: TRBV6-5; clone_size: many
cdr3_nt: TGTGCCACCAGTGATTCGGTTGATCCCAATCAGCCCCAGCATTTT; cdr3_aa: CATSDSVDPNQPQHF; d_call: .; j_call: TRBJ1-5; v_call: TRBV24-1; clone_size: many
cdr3_nt: TGTGCCACTTCTCCTACAGGGGGATACGAGCAGTACTTC; cdr3_aa: CATSPTGGYEQYF; d_call: TRBD1; j_call: TRBJ2-7; v_call: TRBV6-2/TRBV6-3; clone_size: many
cdr3_nt: TGTGCCAGCAGCCCTAGGGGGACAGGGGACTACGAGCAGTACTTC; cdr3_aa: CASSPRGTGDYEQYF; d_call: TRBD1; j_call: TRBJ2-7; v_call: TRBV12-3/TRBV12-4; clone_size: many
cdr3_nt: TGTGCCAGCACGCCGGAACGGGAGCAGTACTTC; cdr3_aa: CASTPEREQYF; d_call: .; j_call: TRBJ2-7; v_call: TRBV2; clone_size: .
cdr3_nt: TGTGCCAGCAGTTTATTTAGGGATTCTTACGAGCAGTACTTC; cdr3_aa: CASSLFRDSYEQYF; d_call: .; j_call: TRBJ2-7; v_call: TRBV12-3/TRBV12-4; clone_size: once
cdr3_nt: TGTGCCAGCAATAAAGGGACAGGGGGTAGTACTGAAGCTTTCTTT; cdr3_aa: CASNKGTGGSTEAFF; d_call: TRBD1; j_call: TRBJ1-1; v_call: TRBV27; clone_size: .
cdr3_nt: TGTGCCAGCAGCCCAGGACAGTATACGGACACCGGGGAGCTGTTTTTT; cdr3_aa: CASSPGQYTDTGELFF; d_call: .; j_call: TRBJ2-2; v_call: TRBV11-2; clone_size: .
cdr3_nt: TGTGCCAGCAGCCGGGTACGGGTAATGAACACTGAAGCTTTCTTT; cdr3_aa: CASSRVRVMNTEAFF; d_call: .; j_call: TRBJ1-1; v_call: TRBV7-2; clone_size: many
cdr3_nt: TGCAGTGCTAGAGATGGCGGTTCACCCCTCCACTTT; cdr3_aa: CSARDGGSPLHF; d_call: .; j_call: TRBJ1-6; v_call: TRBV20-1; clone_size: .
cdr3_nt: TGTGCCAGCAGTGGGGACAGGGACGGCTACACCTTC; cdr3_aa: CASSGDRDGYTF; d_call: TRBD1; j_call: TRBJ1-2; v_call: TRBV6-1; clone_size: .
cdr3_nt: TGTGCCAGCAGACACCTTTTTAGCTACGAGCAGTACTTC; cdr3_aa: CASRHLFSYEQYF; d_call: .; j_call: TRBJ2-7; v_call: TRBV28; clone_size: .
cdr3_nt: TGTGCCTGGGAGACTAGCGGGGGGTCCTACGAGCAGTACTTC; cdr3_aa: CAWETSGGSYEQYF; d_call: TRBD2; j_call: TRBJ2-7; v_call: TRBV30; clone_size: many
cdr3_nt: TGTGCCAGCTCACCGTGGCCAGAGCCGGAGACCCAGTACTTC; cdr3_aa: CASSPWPEPETQYF; d_call: .; j_call: TRBJ2-5; v_call: TRBV18; clone_size: .
cdr3_nt: TGCGCCAGCAGCCAAGATAGTGGTGGCAGTTCGTACGAGCAGTACTTC; cdr3_aa: CASSQDSGGSSYEQYF; d_call: .; j_call: TRBJ2-7; v_call: TRBV4-3; clone_size: few
cdr3_nt: TGTGCCAGCAGCCACCGGACCGCCAACTATGGCTACACCTTC; cdr3_aa: CASSHRTANYGYTF; d_call: .; j_call: TRBJ1-2; v_call: TRBV12-3/TRBV12-4; clone_size: many
cdr3_nt: TGCAGCGTTCCGACAGGGCTGAACACTGAAGCTTTCTTT; cdr3_aa: CSVPTGLNTEAFF; d_call: TRBD1; j_call: TRBJ1-1; v_call: TRBV29-1; clone_size: many
cdr3_nt: TGCGCCAGCACCCCCGACAGGGTACACACTGAAGCTTTCTTT; cdr3_aa: CASTPDRVHTEAFF; d_call: TRBD1; j_call: TRBJ1-1; v_call: TRBV5-1; clone_size: many
cdr3_nt: TGTGCCAGCAGCGGACCCGGGACAGTGGGGTTTGAGGAGCTGTTTTTT; cdr3_aa: CASSGPGTVGFEELFF; d_call: TRBD1; j_call: TRBJ2-2; v_call: TRBV9; clone_size: few
cdr3_nt: TGTGCCAGCAGCTTAGTGAGGGACGATGGCTACACCTTC; cdr3_aa: CASSLVRDDGYTF; d_call: .; j_call: TRBJ1-2; v_call: TRBV7-2; clone_size: .
cdr3_nt: TGTGCCAGCAGTTTGACAGGGGTCAACGAGCAGTACTTC; cdr3_aa: CASSLTGVNEQYF; d_call: TRBD1; j_call: TRBJ2-7; v_call: TRBV27; clone_size: many
cdr3_nt: TGTGCCAGCAGGGGCGGGGCCGATAATTCACCCCTCCACTTT; cdr3_aa: CASRGGADNSPLHF; d_call: .; j_call: TRBJ1-6; v_call: TRBV6-1; clone_size: .
cdr3_nt: TGCAGTGAAAGGAGGGATTTGAACACTGAAGCTTTCTTT; cdr3_aa: CSERRDLNTEAFF; d_call: .; j_call: TRBJ1-1; v_call: TRBV20-1; clone_size: many
cdr3_nt: TGTGCCAGCAGTTTAGGACAGCCCCTCAATCAGCCCCAGCATTTT; cdr3_aa: CASSLGQPLNQPQHF; d_call: .; j_call: TRBJ1-5; v_call: TRBV12-3/TRBV12-4; clone_size: few
cdr3_nt: TGTGCCAGCAGTACCCCCGGACAGGGAGTCTACACCTTC; cdr3_aa: CASSTPGQGVYTF; d_call: TRBD1; j_call: TRBJ1-2; v_call: TRBV12-3/TRBV12-4; clone_size: many